Following are 29 T cell receptor beta chains from one sample sequenced in a study of Ad26.COV2.S vaccination and SARS-CoV-2 variants. Treatment given: 15 to 20 received Ad26.COV2.S at low or high dose, single or two shots; 5 received placebo; per-sample allocation not given. The investigators took samples on day 63 after the first vaccine or placebo injection. Sequencing was performed with immunoSEQ multiplex PCR; in TCRdb, only in-frame clones are kept and a portion is missing. The data hold 300,000 to 500,000 clones, with 88% observed a single time. The starting material was peripheral blood, obtained in a trial of Ad26.COV2.S vaccine versus placebo. The source is a person aged 18 to 59 who received the Ad26.COV2.S COVID-19 vaccine or a placebo.

This clone was counted a single time. The V call is TRBV18, the J call TRBJ1-2, with a tentative D call TRBD1 (5 bases). Looked up from germline, CDR1 is KGHSH and CDR2 is LQKENI. The CDR3 loop spans 15 amino acids. V was clipped by 3 bases and J by 4 bases, with 15 bases between them. The CDR3 DNA reads TGTGCCAGCTCACCCAACCGCAGGGAGGGCTATGGCTACACCTTC. The encoded protein is CASSPNRREGYGYTF.

This clone was counted once. The rearrangement joins TRBV15 to TRBJ2-1, with D unresolved. Germline-derived CDR1 and CDR2 are LNHNV and YYDKDF (reference sequence). Trimming pared 0 bases from V and 7 bases from J, leaving 7 bases between. The length of the CDR3 is 13 residues. CDR3 amino acids: CATSRDMRNEQFF. As DNA, the CDR3 is TGTGCCACCAGCAGAGACATGAGAAATGAGCAGTTCTTC.

This clone has just one count. This chain uses TRBV6-2 or TRBV6-3 with TRBJ1-6; 10 nucleotides align to TRBD1. Trimming took 3 bases from V and 9 from J; bases not matched to a gene: 5. This CDR3 has 15 residues. Germline V gene sequence: CDR1 MNHEY, CDR2 SVGEGT. CDR3 protein: CASSYDRGRRSPLHF. The CDR3, as DNA: TGTGCCAGCAGTTATGACAGGGGGCGTCGTTCACCCCTCCACTTT.

The chain uses TRBV19 and TRBJ1-3; 8 bases align to TRBD1. The germline CDR1 and CDR2 sequences are LNHDA and SQIVND (reference sequence). Trimming removed 6 bases from V and 2 bases from J; junction bases left unmatched: 3. This CDR3 has 14 amino acids. CDR3 amino acids: CASRTGEAGNTIYF. CDR3 DNA: TGTGCCAGTAGGACAGGGGAGGCTGGAAACACCATATATTTT.

The CDR3 sequence: CASSLGETNTEAFF. The CDR3 DNA reads TGCGCCAGCAGCTTGGGTGAGACGAACACTGAAGCTTTCTTT. This sequence joins TRBV5-1 and TRBJ1-1, with D unresolved. V lost 0 bases, J lost 1 base, and 7 bases lay in between. The length of the CDR3 is 14 residues. Germline V gene sequence: CDR1 SGHRS, CDR2 YFSETQ.

Comment on this clone: Other DNA sequences in this specimen translate into the identical CDR3. V is TRBV7-9 and J is TRBJ2-7; possibly TRBD1 or TRBD2 for D (5 bases each). The CDR3 loop spans 12 amino acids. CDR1 is SEHNR, CDR2 FQNEAQ, per germline (reference sequence). Trimming left V 4 bases short and J 5 bases short, with 9 bases between. The CDR3 region is CASSWGRDEQYF. The CDR3 bases are TGTGCCAGCAGCTGGGGACGGGACGAGCAGTACTTC.

CDR3 residues: CASRPAVDRRREAFF. The CDR3 bases are TGTGCCAGCAGACCGGCGGTTGACAGGAGGAGGGAAGCTTTCTTT. The J gene is TRBJ1-1, the V gene TRBV5-5; D might be TRBD1 (6 bases). The CDR3 extends over 15 amino acids. V dropped 5 bases and J dropped 8 bases, with 22 bases sitting between them. Germline CDR1 SGHKS, CDR2 YYEKEE (reference sequence).

The chain couples TRBV6-5 to TRBJ2-7; possible D gene TRBD1, 6 bases. V lost 3 bases, J lost 6 bases, and 21 bases lay in between. Germline assignment: CDR1 MNHEY and CDR2 SVGAGI. The CDR3 is 16 amino acids. DNA of the CDR3: TGTGCCAGCAGTTATCCCGGGACAATTGTGCTACGCGAGCAGTACTTC. The encoded protein is CASSYPGTIVLREQYF.

The J gene is TRBJ2-7, the V gene TRBV5-6; TRBD1 is a possible D gene (6 bases). CDR1 is SGHDT and CDR2 is YYEEEE in the germline V gene. Trimming pared 2 bases from V and 0 bases from J, leaving 12 bases between. CDR3 length: 15 residues. In nucleotides, the CDR3 is TGTGCCAGCAGCTTAACAGGGTCGAGCTCCTACGAGCAGTACTTC. It encodes CASSLTGSSSYEQYF.

This clone was observed a single time. The rearrangement joins TRBV10-3 to TRBJ1-2, with a possible D match to TRBD1 (5 bases). The CDR3 is made up of 16 amino acids. Trimming shortened V by 0 bases and J by 2 bases, and 13 bases separated the two germline ends. Germline-derived CDR1 and CDR2 are ENHRY and SYGVKD. Written as DNA, the CDR3 is TGTGCCATCAGTGAGTCGAAGGGGTATAGAAACTATGGCTACACCTTC. Translating gives CAISESKGYRNYGYTF.

The chain recombines TRBV11-1 with TRBJ2-3, with 10 bases aligning to TRBD2. With V trimmed by 1 base and J by 7 bases, 8 bases remained unmatched. CDR1 is SGHAT, CDR2 FQDESV, per germline (reference sequence). This CDR3 has 16 residues. Here the CDR3 reads CASSLVGLAPTYTQYF. In DNA form, the CDR3 reads TGTGCCAGCAGCTTAGTGGGACTAGCGCCAACCTATACGCAGTATTTT.

The rearrangement links TRBV18 to TRBJ2-1; D tentatively fits TRBD1 or TRBD2 (5 bases each). Per germline, CDR1 KGHSH and CDR2 LQKENI. The ends were cut back, 6 bases at V and 7 bases at J, with 13 bases in the middle. The CDR3 consists of 13 residues. The DNA for the CDR3 is TGTGCCAGCTCGCCCGGGACGATGAATGAGCAGTTCTTC. Its protein is CASSPGTMNEQFF.

This clone was counted a single time. The rearrangement joins TRBV11-3 to TRBJ2-1, with D uncertain. Between the trimmed V and J ends, which lost 1 base and 5 bases, there was a span of 9 bases. Germline lookup yields CDR1 SGHNT and CDR2 YENEEA. This CDR3 spans 14 amino acids. Here the CDR3 DNA reads TGTGCCAGCAGCTTAGCGGACGGTAACAATGAGCAGTTCTTC. Residues: CASSLADGNNEQFF.

V usage is TRBV10-3 and J usage is TRBJ2-5, with D possibly TRBD1 on 5 matching bases. Trimming took off 7 bases at V and 5 bases at J, with 11 bases between the two ends. This CDR3 spans 12 amino acids. The germline V gene has CDR1 ENHRY and CDR2 SYGVKD. The CDR3 sequence is CAIKSGSETQYF. In DNA, the CDR3 is TGTGCCATCAAATCAGGGTCTGAGACCCAGTACTTC.

This chain connects TRBV9 to TRBJ2-2; 10 nucleotides match TRBD2. Germline loops: CDR1 SGDLS, CDR2 YYNGEE. This CDR3 region has 18 residues. Trimming cost V 3 bases and J 9 bases; bases outside gene matches: 17. The CDR3 bases are TGTGCCAGCAGCGAGACGCCCGGGACTAGCGCGGAATGGAGGGAGCTGTTTTTT. This sequence encodes CASSETPGTSAEWRELFF.

For the CDR3, the DNA is TGTGCCAGCAGCTTAGTAAATAATTCACCCCTCCACTTT. It specifies CASSLVNNSPLHF. The chain joins TRBV11-2 to TRBJ1-6; no clear D. This CDR3 is built from 13 residues. Germline V gives CDR1 SGHAT, CDR2 FQNNGV. With 1 base removed from V and 5 bases from J, the gap between germline ends came to 3 bases.

This clone has only a few counts. The rearrangement links TRBV4-1 to TRBJ1-2, with 10 bases aligning to TRBD1. Unmatched junction bases numbered 0, after V lost 1 base and J lost 4 bases. The CDR3 is made up of 14 amino acids. Germline V gene sequence: CDR1 MGHRA, CDR2 YSYEKL. In DNA form, the CDR3 reads TGCGCCAGCAGCCAAGGGACAGGGGGCTATGGCTACACCTTC. Translated: CASSQGTGGYGYTF.

V gene TRBV7-6 combines with J gene TRBJ1-1; weak D call: TRBD1 (5 bases). The CDR3 length is 12 residues. Germline CDR1 reads SGHVS; CDR2 reads FNYEAQ. The ends were cut back, 2 bases at V and 11 bases at J, with 12 bases in the middle. CDR3 amino acids: CASSLQGGVAFF. The CDR3 bases are TGTGCCAGCAGCTTACAGGGCGGGGTGGCTTTCTTT. Complete variable domain (other parts from reference TRBV7-6 and TRBJ1-1): GAGVSQSPRYKVTKRGQDVALRCDPISGHVSLYWYRQALGQGPEFLTYFNYEAQQDKSGLPNDRFSAERPEGSISTLTIQRTEQRDSAMYRCASSLQGGVAFFGQGTRLTVV.

This clone appeared a few times. The rearrangement uses TRBV6-5 and TRBJ1-3; the D is unclear. Germline assignment: CDR1 MNHEY and CDR2 SVGAGI. V was cut by 2 bases and J by 2 bases, with 10 bases left in between. This CDR3 comprises 15 residues. The DNA of the CDR3 is TGTGCCAGCAGTTACGATCAAACCCCTGGAAACACCATATATTTT. Translated: CASSYDQTPGNTIYF.

The V and J genes are TRBV2 and TRBJ2-3; 8 bases are a match to TRBD2. The V gene's germline CDR1 is SNHLY and CDR2 FYNNEI. This CDR3 has 14 residues. With V trimmed by 7 bases and J by 5 bases, 8 bases remained unmatched. This chain's CDR3 is CASNGGAWGDTQYF. CDR3 DNA: TGTGCCAGCAACGGGGGGGCCTGGGGAGATACGCAGTATTTT.

The chain employs TRBV5-4 and TRBJ1-1; TRBD1 matches 7 bases. CDR1 and CDR2 (germline): SGHNT, YYREEE (reference sequence). The CDR3 has 13 residues. Unmatched junction bases numbered 6, after V lost 4 bases and J lost 6 bases. The CDR3 region has the DNA TGTGCCAGCAGCCGCAGGGGGGGTTCTGAAGCTTTCTTT. Amino acids: CASSRRGGSEAFF.

The genes are TRBV29-1 and TRBJ1-5; D is ambiguous. The germline CDR1 and CDR2 sequences are SQVTM and ANQGSEA. Trimming shortened V by 5 bases and J by 1 base, and 9 bases separated the two germline ends. The CDR3 spans 13 residues. DNA of the CDR3: TGCAGCGTTACGTCCGGGAGCAATCAGCCCCAGCATTTT. It encodes CSVTSGSNQPQHF.

The V call is TRBV9, the J call TRBJ1-1; D may be TRBD1 (5 bases). Germline lookup yields CDR1 SGDLS and CDR2 YYNGEE. Between the trimmed V and J ends, which lost 4 bases and 0 bases, there was a span of 13 bases. The CDR3 contains 15 residues. CDR3 amino acids: CASSPHQGMNTEAFF. CDR3 in DNA: TGTGCCAGCAGCCCACACCAGGGCATGAACACTGAAGCTTTCTTT.

The gene calls are TRBV21-1 and TRBJ1-1. TRBV21-1 is designated a pseudogene. The CDR3 contains 15 residues. The chain's CDR3 is CASEHKGTQHTEAFF. The DNA of the CDR3 is TGTGCCAGCGAACATAAAGGGACTCAACACACTGAAGCTTTCTTT.

This clone was observed once. The chain uses TRBV19 and TRBJ1-5; D remains ambiguous. The CDR3 loop spans 14 amino acids. Trimming took off 0 bases at V and 6 bases at J, with 9 bases between the two ends. Germline lookup yields CDR1 LNHDA and CDR2 SQIVND (reference sequence). DNA for the CDR3: TGTGCCAGTAGTATAGATATAGTAAGTCAGCCCCAGCATTTT. Translating it yields CASSIDIVSQPQHF.

The rearrangement links TRBV30 to TRBJ2-2; TRBD2 is a possible D gene (5 bases). The CDR3 sequence is 11 residues long. Trimming shortened V by 4 bases and J by 6 bases, and 6 bases separated the two germline ends. Germline CDR1 and CDR2: GTSNPN and SVGIG (reference sequence). The CDR3 DNA sequence: TGTGCCTGGATCGGGGCCGGGGAGCTGTTTTTT. Protein product: CAWIGAGELFF.

The chain joins TRBV3-1 (or the pseudogene TRBV3-2) to TRBJ1-4, with D possibly matching TRBD1 (5 bases). Trimming shortened V by 4 bases and J by 0 bases, and 12 bases separated the two germline ends. The CDR3 is 16 residues long. Germline V gene data show CDR1 as LGHDT and CDR2 as YNNKEL (reference sequence). The chain's CDR3 is CASSRQGIATNEKLFF. CDR3 nucleotide sequence: TGTGCCAGCAGCCGCCAGGGAATTGCAACTAATGAAAAACTGTTTTTT.

This clone was counted only a few times. The rearrangement uses TRBV2 and TRBJ1-1; D is perhaps TRBD1 (5 bases). The length of the CDR3 is 15 residues. The germline V gene has CDR1 SNHLY and CDR2 FYNNEI. V lost 0 bases and J lost 7, with 15 bases in between. For the CDR3, the DNA is TGTGCCAGCAGTGAAGCCGAAGCCAGACAGTTTGAAGCTTTCTTT. Protein sequence: CASSEAEARQFEAFF.

Comment on this clone: Other DNA sequences in the same sample also yield this CDR3. The CDR3 region is CASSQGSGGETQYF. CDR3 bases: TGTGCCAGCAGCCAAGGTAGCGGGGGGGAGACCCAGTACTTC. The chain couples TRBV3-1 (or the pseudogene TRBV3-2) to TRBJ2-5; 10 bases fit TRBD2. CDR1 and CDR2 (germline): LGHDT, YNNKEL (reference sequence). V shed 1 base and J 5 bases; nucleotides not matched to a gene: 1. The CDR3 runs 14 residues.